Following are 10 T cell receptor beta chains from one sample sequenced in a study of long-term antiretroviral therapy in people with HIV (dated by TCRdb to the early 2020s). Sequencing of the TRB variable region was done with the immunoSEQ hsTCRB v3.0 assay at survey level resolution. TCRdb stores this immuneACCESS table with in-frame sequences only. Part of the clones is absent; in the studies checked, under half of the shortfall reflects unresolved V genes, and no reason is known for the rest. Within this sample are tens of thousands of clones, with 65% to 90% of them counted one time only. The ten largest make up about 2.4% of the sample. The sequencing used unsorted PBMCs, collected 3 years after starting antiretroviral therapy. These TCRs come from a man aged 50 or older with HIV.

This sequence joins TRBV5-4 and TRBJ2-7; 7 bases map to TRBD1. The V gene end was trimmed by 3 bases and the J gene end by 0 bases; junction bases not matched to a gene: 6. Germline V gene sequence: CDR1 SGHNT, CDR2 YYREEE (reference sequence). This CDR3 has 15 amino acids. The CDR3 sequence is CASSWHRGASYEQYF. The CDR3 bases are TGTGCCAGCAGCTGGCACAGGGGCGCCTCCTACGAGCAGTACTTC.

The gene calls are TRBV7-2 and TRBJ1-6; no clear D gene. V was trimmed by 4 bases and J by 0 bases, leaving 7 bases between them. Germline-derived CDR1 and CDR2 are SGHTA and FQGNSA. The CDR3 sequence is 15 residues long. This CDR3 is CASSSDTSYNSPLHF. The DNA of the CDR3 is TGTGCCAGCAGCTCCGACACCTCCTATAATTCACCCCTCCACTTT.

J is TRBJ2-7 and V is TRBV9, with a possible D match to TRBD1 (6 bases). Germline V gene data show CDR1 as SGDLS and CDR2 as YYNGEE. The CDR3 is 15 amino acids. With 2 bases removed from V and 2 bases from J, the gap between germline ends came to 14 bases. The CDR3 region is CASSVAGAGAYEQYF. Here the CDR3 DNA reads TGTGCCAGCAGCGTCGCAGGGGCTGGAGCCTACGAGCAGTACTTC.

The chain carries TRBV6-5 and TRBJ1-2; D might be TRBD1 (5 bases). Germline CDR1 MNHEY, CDR2 SVGAGI. The CDR3 has 13 residues. Between the trimmed V and J ends, which lost 0 bases and 8 bases, there was a span of 10 bases. The CDR3 sequence is CASSYSTVSGYTF. The CDR3 DNA reads as TGTGCCAGCAGTTACTCGACAGTTTCCGGCTACACCTTC.

The J gene is TRBJ1-4, the V gene TRBV6-6; 7 positions agree with TRBD1. V was clipped by 6 bases and J by 6 bases; unmatched bases: 7. Germline values: CDR1 MNHNY, CDR2 SVGAGI (reference sequence). There are 14 residues in the CDR3. The CDR3 loop reads CASRYTQGDEKLFF. The CDR3 DNA follows: TGTGCCAGCAGATACACTCAGGGGGATGAAAAACTGTTTTTT.

This sequence joins TRBV5-1 and TRBJ1-3; D remains ambiguous. V dropped 4 bases and J dropped 4 bases, with 9 bases sitting between them. The CDR3 length is 13 residues. In germline, CDR1 is SGHRS, CDR2 YFSETQ. This chain's CDR3 is CASSLGRGNTIYF. DNA for the CDR3: TGCGCCAGCAGCCTCGGACGGGGAAACACCATATATTTT.

J is TRBJ2-5 and V is TRBV5-4; 8 bases line up with TRBD2. CDR3 length equals 14 residues. J lost 4 bases, V lost 2 bases, and 4 bases had no gene match. Looked up from germline, CDR1 is SGHNT and CDR2 is YYREEE (reference sequence). The CDR3 DNA reads as TGTGCCAGCAGCTTCGTCGGGGGGGGAGAGACCCAGTACTTC. It codes for CASSFVGGGETQYF.

V gene TRBV6-1 combines with J gene TRBJ1-1, with D unclear. Deletions cut 4 bases from V and 2 bases from J, with 11 bases between. CDR1 is MNHNS, CDR2 SASEGT, per germline. There are 14 residues in the CDR3. The CDR3 DNA reads TGTGCCAGCAGTGCCTGGACGGGAAACACTGAAGCTTTCTTT. Its protein is CASSAWTGNTEAFF.

This chain links TRBV29-1 with TRBJ2-1; D may be TRBD2 (5 bases). V was clipped by 4 bases and J by 7 bases, with 11 bases between them. Per the germline V gene, CDR1 is SQVTM and CDR2 is ANQGSEA. The CDR3 is 12 residues long. The DNA for the CDR3 is TGCAGCGTTGTCGGGCCGGGGAATGAGCAGTTCTTC. It encodes CSVVGPGNEQFF.

This chain links TRBV7-2 with TRBJ2-2; 8 bases align to TRBD1. The V segment lost 4 bases and the J segment 6 bases; nucleotides outside the gene matches: 10. The CDR3 totals 16 residues. CDR1 is SGHTA, CDR2 FQGNSA, per germline. CDR3 region: CASSSGQGLEAGELFF. As DNA, the CDR3 is TGTGCCAGCAGCTCCGGACAGGGTCTGGAGGCCGGGGAGCTGTTTTTT. Using reference TRBV7-2 and TRBJ2-2 for the parts outside the CDR3, the full variable domain is GAGVSQSPSNKVTEKGKDVELRCDPISGHTALYWYRQSLGQGLEFLIYFQGNSAPDKSGLPSDRFSAERTGGSVSTLTIQRTQQEDSAVYLCASSSGQGLEAGELFFGEGSRLTVL.